This entry lists 15 T cell receptor beta chains sequenced from one sample in a study of T cell changes during pregnancy in multiple sclerosis. Only in-frame clones appear in the TCRdb table, and some are missing; sequencing was by immunoSEQ multiplex PCR. The sample carries roughly 83,000 clones, over 80% recorded once. The sequencing here drew on PBMCs, taken in the first trimester of pregnancy. The source of these receptors is a female donor in good health, serving as a control in a pregnancy study. Some clones in this sample may be carry-over from other donors' samples.

The chain couples TRBV5-8 to TRBJ2-3; TRBD2 might be the D (6 bases). The germline gives CDR1 SGHTS, CDR2 YDEGEE. The length of the CDR3 is 16 residues. The V end was cut by 0 bases, the J end by 4 bases, with 15 bases between. As DNA, the CDR3 is TGTGCCAGCAGCTTGGCAGGAGGGAAGGGAGCAGATACGCAGTATTTT. Amino acid sequence: CASSLAGGKGADTQYF.

The chain has TRBV2 and TRBJ2-3; TRBD2 aligns across 9 bases. CDR3 length equals 14 residues. The ends lost 2 bases at V and 6 bases at J; junction bases unmatched: 3. Germline CDR1 SNHLY, CDR2 FYNNEI. CDR3 DNA sequence: TGTGCCAGCAGTGAATGGGCGGGAGGGGATACGCAGTATTTT. Amino acid sequence: CASSEWAGGDTQYF.

This chain joins TRBV4-3 and TRBJ2-3, with no clear D. The CDR3 has 12 amino acids. Germline CDR1 is LGHNA and CDR2 is YSLEER. Trimming pared 1 base from V and 6 bases from J, leaving 5 bases between. CDR3 amino acids: CASSQVRDTQYF. CDR3 bases: TGCGCCAGCAGCCAAGTGCGTGATACGCAGTATTTT.

The rearrangement uses TRBV10-2 and TRBJ2-5, with TRBD1 identical over 8 bases. The CDR3 extends over 14 amino acids. Germline V gene sequence: CDR1 WSHSY, CDR2 SAAADI. V was pared by 4 bases and J by 5 bases, with 6 bases of the junction left unmatched. CDR3 region: CASSGQGRFETQYF. CDR3 DNA sequence: TGCGCCAGCAGTGGACAGGGGAGATTTGAGACCCAGTACTTC.

The V call is TRBV4-2, the J call TRBJ1-1, with D maybe TRBD1 (6 bases). CDR1 and CDR2 from the germline V gene are LGHNA and YNFKEQ. The CDR3 contains 15 residues. V lost 0 bases to trimming and J lost 0 bases, with 8 bases between them. The CDR3 bases are TGTGCCAGCAGCCAAGATAAGGGGGTGAACACTGAAGCTTTCTTT. Its translation is CASSQDKGVNTEAFF.

The chain has TRBV11-2 and TRBJ1-2; D is unclear. The germline gives CDR1 SGHAT, CDR2 FQNNGV. Between the trimmed V and J ends, which lost 6 bases and 1 base, there was a span of 15 bases. This CDR3 region has 15 residues. The CDR3 DNA reads as TGTGCCAGCAGAGGACTGGCCGAATTTAACTATGGCTACACCTTC. It yields the protein CASRGLAEFNYGYTF. Variable domain in full (rest from reference TRBV11-2 and TRBJ1-2): EAGVAQSPRYKIIEKRQSVAFWCNPISGHATLYWYQQILGQGPKLLIQFQNNGVVDDSQLPKDRFSAERLKGVDSTLKIQPAKLEDSAVYLCASRGLAEFNYGYTFGSGTRLTVV.

This clone has just one count. V is TRBV20-1 and J is TRBJ1-5, with no clear D. V was pared by 0 bases and J by 11 bases, with 8 bases between. Germline V gene sequence: CDR1 DFQATT, CDR2 SNEGSKA (reference sequence). This CDR3 has 11 amino acids. Here the CDR3 DNA reads TGCAGTGCTAGAGATCGGAGGGCCCAGCATTTT. This encodes CSARDRRAQHF.

The V gene is TRBV27, the J gene TRBJ2-6, with a tentative D call TRBD1 (5 bases). V shed 1 base and J shed 0 bases, with 19 bases lying between them. Germline V gene data show CDR1 as MNHEY and CDR2 as SMNVEV (reference sequence). The CDR3 runs 20 residues. The CDR3 protein is CASSLYYRSGLASGANVLTF. The CDR3 DNA follows: TGTGCCAGCAGTTTATACTATCGGTCAGGGCTTGCCTCTGGGGCCAACGTCCTGACTTTC.

This clone was detected once. The chain recombines TRBV28 with TRBJ2-4; possible D gene TRBD2, 6 bases. Germline CDR1 is MDHEN and CDR2 is SYDVKM. The CDR3 length is 15 residues. V gave up 2 bases and J gave up 5 bases, with 13 bases separating them. CDR3 in DNA: TGTGCCAGCAGTTTACCGGGACTGGATCAAAACATTCAGTACTTC. Translated, it gives CASSLPGLDQNIQYF.

CDR3 DNA sequence: TGTGCCAGCAGCGTTTCCGGGACTAGCGGGAGTGTTGAGCAGTTCTTC. Protein: CASSVSGTSGSVEQFF. The gene calls are TRBV7-2 and TRBJ2-1; 14 nucleotides align to TRBD2. The germline gives CDR1 SGHTA, CDR2 FQGNSA. Germline trimming cut 5 bases from V and 9 bases from J; bases unmatched to any gene: 9. This CDR3 contains 16 residues.

This sequence joins TRBV25-1 and TRBJ2-1, with D uncertain. This CDR3 spans 13 amino acids. V lost 3 bases and J lost 4, with 7 bases in between. The germline gives CDR1 MGHDK, CDR2 SYGVNS. The CDR3 sequence: CASSDPNYNEQFF. The CDR3 DNA reads TGTGCCAGCAGTGACCCCAATTACAATGAGCAGTTCTTC.

The chain recombines TRBV27 with TRBJ2-7, with a tentative D call TRBD1 (5 bases). The CDR3 contains 15 residues. Trimming took off 0 bases at V and 0 bases at J, with 9 bases between the two ends. The germline gives CDR1 MNHEY, CDR2 SMNVEV (reference sequence). The DNA of the CDR3 is TGTGCCAGCAGTTTATCACCTCAGGGCTCCTACGAGCAGTACTTC. This gives the protein CASSLSPQGSYEQYF.

The chain is built from TRBV11-2 and TRBJ2-1, with TRBD2 matching over 9 bases. J was trimmed by 5 bases and V by 4 bases; bases with no gene match: 6. In germline, CDR1 is SGHAT, CDR2 FQNNGV. This CDR3 is 15 amino acids long. CDR3 coding DNA: TGTGCCAGCAGCTCGAGCGGGGGGCCCAACAATGAGCAGTTCTTC. This gives the protein CASSSSGGPNNEQFF.

The CDR3 DNA sequence: TGTGCCAGCACGATACTAGCGGGATCCCACGAGCAGTACTTC. Translating it yields CASTILAGSHEQYF. This chain uses TRBV6-1 with TRBJ2-7; 10 bases align to TRBD2. With V trimmed by 7 bases and J by 5 bases, 8 bases remained unmatched. From germline, CDR1 is MNHNS and CDR2 SASEGT. The CDR3 runs to 14 residues.

The chain joins TRBV29-1 to TRBJ2-7; a weak D match, TRBD2 (6 bases). Germline V CDR1 and CDR2: SQVTM, ANQGSEA. Trimming shortened V by 4 bases and J by 1 base, and 8 bases separated the two germline ends. The CDR3 runs to 12 residues. The CDR3: CSVGGTSYEQYF. CDR3 DNA: TGCAGCGTTGGCGGGACGTCCTACGAGCAGTACTTC.